This T cell receptor beta chain emerged from a study of T cell responses to AZD1222 COVID-19 vaccine (dated by TCRdb to about 2021). In terms of the full investigation: AZD1222 recipients whose second dose came at about 4 weeks and those whose second dose came at about 12 weeks were combined into one group, since spike-specific TCR depth and breadth did not differ between the two schedules. Enrollment into the trials was organized by age into subgroups of 18-55, 56-69 and 70-plus years, and those subgroups contained roughly 150, 30 and 60 TCR-sequenced participants, respectively. A total of just over 230 trial participants underwent TCR sequencing, of whom 200 to 220 had received two doses of AZD1222 and roughly 26 had received two doses of the MenACWY control vaccine.

The junction shows trimming of 2 bases on V and 7 bases on J, plus 12 bases between the germline ends. The germline V gene (reference sequence) supplies CDR1 MNHEY and CDR2 SMNVEV. The CDR3, from cysteine to phenylalanine, totals 15 residues. Only CDR3 DNA remains: 45 bases, in frame from the first base. A note on this clone: Its antigen remains undetermined. The input lacks base qualities; no much larger clone sits a single base away.

The CDR3 regions of human TCRbeta chains were analyzed by immunosequencing. In the paper's pipeline: Repertoire TCRs were checked for matches against a reference library of SARS-CoV-2-specific TCRs that had been generated using the MIRA antigen-specificity platform. Breadth was defined as the fraction of unique TCRs that were SARS-CoV-2-associated, and depth was defined as the fraction of total T cells that were SARS-CoV-2-associated. Each spike-specific TCR was assigned to its reactive spike region and to a CD4 or CD8 class using the MIRA data. Log10-transformed breadth and depth values were compared by one-way ANOVA with Sidak's multiple comparisons tests. This is the immuneACCESS table as TCRdb keeps it, with only in-frame sequences that have V and J called. A part of the clones is gone; compared with another copy, unresolved V genes explain less than half, and the rest is unexplained. V and J calls and clone size are as listed in that table; D and trimming were resolved from the DNA. Counted in this sample were some 150,000 clones; approximately 90% of them appeared once. The ten top clones hold around 5% of the sample.

Summary of the overall study and its limitations: Most participants were white British and females outnumbered males, and the authors suggested that clonal diversity may have been underestimated. Because no day 14 peak-response samples were available, the repertoires could be characterized only after the peak T cell response. The vaccine-associated CD4 TCRs covered the entire spike protein, and the dominant responses fell in regions 160-218 and 743-854. Reportedly, almost half of the unique spike-specific TCRs recognized epitopes lying outside the regions that are mutated in the B.1.351 and B.1.1.7 variants. The 56-69-year group was small, and its depth increase did not reach significance, likely because of low power. Only five or six AZD1222 recipients were SARS-CoV-2 seropositive at baseline, limiting conclusions about previously exposed vaccinees. After two AZD1222 doses, both the breadth and the depth of spike-specific TCRs were significantly higher than at day 0 and than in MenACWY recipients.

The time point label on this specimen signifies: baseline before first vaccination. Vaccinee samples were obtained from the UK trials COV001 and COV002, which included a single-blind randomized controlled phase 2/3 trial of AZD1222 (ChAdOx1 nCoV-19) in healthy adults. For TCRbeta chain sequencing, PBMC samples were collected from trial participants at day 0 and at day 28 after the second dose. The sequence came from an adult in good health. Specimen: peripheral blood, collected on day 0 of AZD1222 vaccination. The V gene is TRBV27 and the J gene is TRBJ1-6, with an unclear D gene assignment. The CDR3 region reads CASSLVTGPNSPLHF. The nucleotide sequence is given as TGTGCCAGCAGTTTAGTCACCGGACCCAATTCACCCCTCCACTTT.